This paragraph reports one T cell receptor beta chain. The CDR3 goes on 3 residues after the read ends, and that part is filled in from the germline J gene. These data are taken from a study of T cells in women clearing cervical HPV infection. CDR1 is DFQATT, CDR2 SNEGSKA, per germline (reference sequence). V was shortened by 2 bases and J by 7 bases, with 15 bases between the two germline ends. CDR3 length: 14 amino acids. Produced via immunoSEQ multiplex PCR; TCRdb's table is partial and in-frame only. This sample's table reports roughly 18,000 clones. V usage is TRBV20-1 and J usage is TRBJ2-1; D unresolved. Sequencing was performed on blood buffy coat. This receptor was obtained from a woman aged 18-69 years with a cervical HPV16 infection that either progressed to CIN3+ or cleared (not recorded which). The CDR3 sequence is CSARSGYRVNEQFF. The covered CDR3 bases are TGCAGTGCTAGATCCGGTTATCGTGTTAATGAG.